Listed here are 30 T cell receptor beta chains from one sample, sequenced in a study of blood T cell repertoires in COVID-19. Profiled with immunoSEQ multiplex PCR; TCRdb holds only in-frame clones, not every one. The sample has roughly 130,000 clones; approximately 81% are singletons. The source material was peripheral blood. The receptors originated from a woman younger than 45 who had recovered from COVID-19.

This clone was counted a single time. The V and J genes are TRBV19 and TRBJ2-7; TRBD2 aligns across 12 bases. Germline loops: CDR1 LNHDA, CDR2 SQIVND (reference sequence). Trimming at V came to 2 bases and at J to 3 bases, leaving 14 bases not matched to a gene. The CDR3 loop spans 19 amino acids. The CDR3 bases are TGTGCCAGTAGTATATCCCTCCTGACTAGCGGGAGTTTCCTCTACGAGCAGTACTTC. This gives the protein CASSISLLTSGSFLYEQYF. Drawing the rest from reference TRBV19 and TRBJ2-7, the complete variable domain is DGGITQSPKYLFRKEGQNVTLSCEQNLNHDAMYWYRQDPGQGLRLIYYSQIVNDFQKGDIAEGYSVSREKKESFPLTVTSAQKNPTAFYLCASSISLLTSGSFLYEQYFGPGTRLTVT.

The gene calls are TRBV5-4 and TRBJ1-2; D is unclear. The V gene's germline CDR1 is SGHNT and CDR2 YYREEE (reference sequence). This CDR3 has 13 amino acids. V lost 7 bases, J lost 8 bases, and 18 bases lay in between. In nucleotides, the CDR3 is TGTGCCAGCCTAACCCGGGGATCGCTGGGCTACACCTTC. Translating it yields CASLTRGSLGYTF.

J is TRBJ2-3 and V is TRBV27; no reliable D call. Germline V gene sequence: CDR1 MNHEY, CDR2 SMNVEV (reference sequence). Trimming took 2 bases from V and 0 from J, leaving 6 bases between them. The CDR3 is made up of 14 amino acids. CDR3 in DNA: TGTGCCAGCAGTTTAGCGGAGAGCACAGATACGCAGTATTTT. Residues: CASSLAESTDTQYF.

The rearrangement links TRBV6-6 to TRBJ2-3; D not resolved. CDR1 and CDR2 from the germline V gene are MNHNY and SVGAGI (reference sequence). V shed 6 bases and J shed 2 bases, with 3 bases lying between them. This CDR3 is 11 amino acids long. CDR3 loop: CASSSTDTQYF. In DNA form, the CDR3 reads TGTGCCAGCAGCTCCACAGATACGCAGTATTTT.

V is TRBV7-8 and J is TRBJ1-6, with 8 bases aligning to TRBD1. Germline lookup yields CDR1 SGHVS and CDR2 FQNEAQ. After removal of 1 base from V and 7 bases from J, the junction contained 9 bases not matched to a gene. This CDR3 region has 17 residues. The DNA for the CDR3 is TGTGCCAGCAGCTTAGGGGCGGACAGGGTGTTCAATTCACCCCTCCACTTT. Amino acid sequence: CASSLGADRVFNSPLHF.

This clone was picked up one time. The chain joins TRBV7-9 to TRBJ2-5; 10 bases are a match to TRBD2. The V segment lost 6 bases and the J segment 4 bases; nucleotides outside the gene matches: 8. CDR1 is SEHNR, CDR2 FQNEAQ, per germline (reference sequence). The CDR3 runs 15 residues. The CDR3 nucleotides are TGTGCCAGCAGTCTCCAGCGGGGGGGCCCAGAGACCCAGTACTTC. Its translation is CASSLQRGGPETQYF.

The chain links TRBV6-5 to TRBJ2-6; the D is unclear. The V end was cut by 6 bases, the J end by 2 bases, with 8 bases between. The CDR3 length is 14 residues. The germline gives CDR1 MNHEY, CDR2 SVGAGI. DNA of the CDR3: TGTGCCAGCAGGAGCCCTCCTGGGGCCAACGTCCTGACTTTC. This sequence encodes CASRSPPGANVLTF.

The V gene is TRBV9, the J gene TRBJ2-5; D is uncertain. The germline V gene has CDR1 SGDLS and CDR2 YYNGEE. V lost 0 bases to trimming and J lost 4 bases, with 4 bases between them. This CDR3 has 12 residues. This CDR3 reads CASSVDGETQYF. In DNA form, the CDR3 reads TGTGCCAGCAGCGTAGACGGAGAGACCCAGTACTTC.

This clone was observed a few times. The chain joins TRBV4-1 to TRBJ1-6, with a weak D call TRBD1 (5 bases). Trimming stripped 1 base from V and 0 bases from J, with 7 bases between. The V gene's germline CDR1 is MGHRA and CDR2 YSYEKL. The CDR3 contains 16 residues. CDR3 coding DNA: TGCGCCAGCAGCCAAGCGGACATCTCCTATAATTCACCCCTCCACTTT. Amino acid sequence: CASSQADISYNSPLHF.

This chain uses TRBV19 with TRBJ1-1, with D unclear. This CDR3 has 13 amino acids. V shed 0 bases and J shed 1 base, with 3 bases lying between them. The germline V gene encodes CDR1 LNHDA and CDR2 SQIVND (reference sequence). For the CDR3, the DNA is TGTGCCAGTAGTATAGACGGGAACACTGAAGCTTTCTTT. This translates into CASSIDGNTEAFF. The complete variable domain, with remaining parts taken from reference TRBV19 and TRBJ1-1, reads DGGITQSPKYLFRKEGQNVTLSCEQNLNHDAMYWYRQDPGQGLRLIYYSQIVNDFQKGDIAEGYSVSREKKESFPLTVTSAQKNPTAFYLCASSIDGNTEAFFGQGTRLTVV.

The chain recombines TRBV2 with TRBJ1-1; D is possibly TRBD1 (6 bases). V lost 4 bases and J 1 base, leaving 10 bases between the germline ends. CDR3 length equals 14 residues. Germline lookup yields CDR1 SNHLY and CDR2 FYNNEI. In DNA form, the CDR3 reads TGTGCCAGCAGTGTATCGACAGGGAACACTGAAGCTTTCTTT. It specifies CASSVSTGNTEAFF.

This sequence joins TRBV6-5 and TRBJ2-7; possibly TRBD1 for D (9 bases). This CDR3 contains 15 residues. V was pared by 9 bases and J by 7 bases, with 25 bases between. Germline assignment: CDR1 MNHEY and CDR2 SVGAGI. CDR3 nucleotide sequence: TGTGCCAGTAATTGGGGACAGGGACGGGGGGGAGAGCAGTACTTC. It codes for CASNWGQGRGGEQYF.

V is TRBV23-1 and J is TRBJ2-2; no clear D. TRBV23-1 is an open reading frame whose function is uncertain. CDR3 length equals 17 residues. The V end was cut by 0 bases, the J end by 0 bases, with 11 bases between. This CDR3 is CASSQSAVLTNTGELFF. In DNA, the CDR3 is TGCGCCAGCAGTCAATCAGCCGTCTTGACGAACACCGGGGAGCTGTTTTTT.

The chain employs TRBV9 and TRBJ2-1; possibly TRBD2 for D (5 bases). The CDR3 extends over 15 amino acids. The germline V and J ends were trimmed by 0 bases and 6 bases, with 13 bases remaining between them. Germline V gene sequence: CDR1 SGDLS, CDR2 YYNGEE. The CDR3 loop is CASSVGHGGSNEQFF. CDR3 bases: TGTGCCAGCAGCGTAGGGCACGGAGGTAGCAATGAGCAGTTCTTC.

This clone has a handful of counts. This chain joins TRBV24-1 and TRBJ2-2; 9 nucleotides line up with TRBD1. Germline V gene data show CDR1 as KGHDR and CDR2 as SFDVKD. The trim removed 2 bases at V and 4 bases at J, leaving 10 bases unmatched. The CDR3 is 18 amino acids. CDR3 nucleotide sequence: TGTGCCACCAGTGATTCGCTCCGGGACAGGGATTTCACCGGGGAGCTGTTTTTT. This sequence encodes CATSDSLRDRDFTGELFF.

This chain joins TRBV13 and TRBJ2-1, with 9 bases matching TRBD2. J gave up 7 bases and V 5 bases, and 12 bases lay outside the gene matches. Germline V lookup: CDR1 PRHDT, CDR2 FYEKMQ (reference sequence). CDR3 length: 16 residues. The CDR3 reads CASSPVGSSGTNEQFF. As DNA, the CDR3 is TGTGCCAGCAGCCCCGTAGGGTCTAGCGGGACGAATGAGCAGTTCTTC.

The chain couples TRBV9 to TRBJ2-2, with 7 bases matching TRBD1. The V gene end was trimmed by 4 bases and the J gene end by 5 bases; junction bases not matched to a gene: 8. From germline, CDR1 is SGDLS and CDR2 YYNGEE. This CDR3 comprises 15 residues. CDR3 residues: CASSPPRGQTGELFF. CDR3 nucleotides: TGTGCCAGCAGCCCACCTAGGGGGCAGACCGGGGAGCTGTTTTTT. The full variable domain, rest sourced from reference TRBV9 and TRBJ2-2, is DSGVTQTPKHLITATGQRVTLRCSPRSGDLSVYWYQQSLDQGLQFLIQYYNGEERAKGNILERFSAQQFPDLHSELNLSSLELGDSALYFCASSPPRGQTGELFFGEGSRLTVL.

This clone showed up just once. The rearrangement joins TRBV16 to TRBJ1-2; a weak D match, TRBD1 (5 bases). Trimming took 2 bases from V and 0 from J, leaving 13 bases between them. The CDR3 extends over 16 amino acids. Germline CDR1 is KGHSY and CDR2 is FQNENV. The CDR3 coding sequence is TGTGCCAGCAGCCAAGGTAGGGGCCGCACTAACTATGGCTACACCTTC. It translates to CASSQGRGRTNYGYTF.

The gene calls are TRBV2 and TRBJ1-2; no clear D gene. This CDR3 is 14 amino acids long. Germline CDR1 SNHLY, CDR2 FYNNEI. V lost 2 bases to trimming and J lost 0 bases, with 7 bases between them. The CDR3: CASSELATNYGYTF. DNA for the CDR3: TGTGCCAGCAGTGAATTAGCGACTAACTATGGCTACACCTTC.

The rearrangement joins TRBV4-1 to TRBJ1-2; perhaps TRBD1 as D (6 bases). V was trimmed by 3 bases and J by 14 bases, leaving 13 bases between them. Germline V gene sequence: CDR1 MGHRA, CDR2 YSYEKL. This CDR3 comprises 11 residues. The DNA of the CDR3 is TGCGCCAGCAGCCAGGGAAGGGGGAAAACCTTC. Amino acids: CASSQGRGKTF.

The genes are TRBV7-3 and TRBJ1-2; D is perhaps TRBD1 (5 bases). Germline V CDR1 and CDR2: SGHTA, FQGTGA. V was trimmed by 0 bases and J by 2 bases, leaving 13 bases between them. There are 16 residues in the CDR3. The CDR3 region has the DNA TGTGCCAGCAGCTTAACCCACCCGGGGGGAAACTATGGCTACACCTTC. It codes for CASSLTHPGGNYGYTF.

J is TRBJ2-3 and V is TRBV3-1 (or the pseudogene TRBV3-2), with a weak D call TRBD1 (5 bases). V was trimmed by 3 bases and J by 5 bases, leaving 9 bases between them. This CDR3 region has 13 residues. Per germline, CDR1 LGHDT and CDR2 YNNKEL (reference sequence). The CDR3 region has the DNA TGTGCCAGCAGCCAGTCCCAGGGAGATACGCAGTATTTT. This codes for CASSQSQGDTQYF.

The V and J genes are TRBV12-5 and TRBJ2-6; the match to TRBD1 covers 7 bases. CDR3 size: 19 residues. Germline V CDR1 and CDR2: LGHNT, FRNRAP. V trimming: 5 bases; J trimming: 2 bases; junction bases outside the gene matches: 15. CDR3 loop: CASGATGTALLTGANVLTF. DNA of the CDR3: TGTGCTAGTGGTGCTACCGGGACAGCTTTATTAACTGGGGCCAACGTCCTGACTTTC.

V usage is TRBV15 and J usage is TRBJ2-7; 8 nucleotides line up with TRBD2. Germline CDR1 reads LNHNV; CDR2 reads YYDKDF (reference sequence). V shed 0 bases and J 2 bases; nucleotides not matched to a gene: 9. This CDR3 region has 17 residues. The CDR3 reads CATSRDFGGAIAYEQYF. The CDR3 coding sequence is TGTGCCACCAGCAGAGATTTCGGGGGGGCGATCGCCTACGAGCAGTACTTC.

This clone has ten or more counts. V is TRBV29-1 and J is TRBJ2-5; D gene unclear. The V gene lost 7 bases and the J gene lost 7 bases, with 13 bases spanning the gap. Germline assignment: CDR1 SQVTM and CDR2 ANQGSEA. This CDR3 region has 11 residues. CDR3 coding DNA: TGCAGCGGCCGAGGAGCCGGGACCCAGTACTTC. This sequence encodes CSGRGAGTQYF.

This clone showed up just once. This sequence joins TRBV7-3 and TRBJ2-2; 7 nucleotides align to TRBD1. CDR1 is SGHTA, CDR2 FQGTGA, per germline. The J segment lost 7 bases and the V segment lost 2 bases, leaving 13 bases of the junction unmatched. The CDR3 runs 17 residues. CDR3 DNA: TGTGCCAGCAGCTTAGGTTGGGGACAGCGCGACGGCGGGGAGCTGTTTTTT. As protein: CASSLGWGQRDGGELFF.

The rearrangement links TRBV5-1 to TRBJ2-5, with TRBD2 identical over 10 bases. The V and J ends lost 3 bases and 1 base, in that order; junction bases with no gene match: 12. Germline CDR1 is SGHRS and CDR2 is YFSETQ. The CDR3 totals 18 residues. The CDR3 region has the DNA TGCGCCAGCAGCTGGTCAGCGGGGGGGCTGGGGTCCCAAGAGACCCAGTACTTC. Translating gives CASSWSAGGLGSQETQYF.

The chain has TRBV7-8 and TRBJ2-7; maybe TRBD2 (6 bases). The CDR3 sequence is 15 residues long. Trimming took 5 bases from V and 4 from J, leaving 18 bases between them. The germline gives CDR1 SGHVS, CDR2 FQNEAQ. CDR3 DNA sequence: TGTGCCAGCAGCCGCGTCGGGGACTGGTCTTACGAGCAGTACTTC. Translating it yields CASSRVGDWSYEQYF.

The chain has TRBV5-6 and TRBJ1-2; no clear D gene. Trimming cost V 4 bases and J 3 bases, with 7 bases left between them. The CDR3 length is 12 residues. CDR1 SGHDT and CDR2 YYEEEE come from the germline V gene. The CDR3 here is CASSTFYYGYTF. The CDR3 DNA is TGTGCCAGCAGCACTTTTTACTATGGCTACACCTTC.

The CDR3 reads CASSGGPSLSHEQYF. CDR3 DNA: TGTGCCAGCAGCGGCGGGCCGTCCCTGTCCCACGAGCAGTACTTC. The genes are TRBV5-5 and TRBJ2-7; D is possibly TRBD2 (5 bases). The length of the CDR3 is 15 residues. The ends were cut back, 4 bases at V and 5 bases at J, with 19 bases in the middle. From germline, CDR1 is SGHKS and CDR2 YYEKEE (reference sequence). Looking up the rest from reference TRBV5-5 and TRBJ2-7 gives the full variable domain: DAGVTQSPTHLIKTRGQQVTLRCSPISGHKSVSWYQQVLGQGPQFIFQYYEKEERGRGNFPDRFSARQFPNYSSELNVNALLLGDSALYLCASSGGPSLSHEQYFGPGTRLTVT.